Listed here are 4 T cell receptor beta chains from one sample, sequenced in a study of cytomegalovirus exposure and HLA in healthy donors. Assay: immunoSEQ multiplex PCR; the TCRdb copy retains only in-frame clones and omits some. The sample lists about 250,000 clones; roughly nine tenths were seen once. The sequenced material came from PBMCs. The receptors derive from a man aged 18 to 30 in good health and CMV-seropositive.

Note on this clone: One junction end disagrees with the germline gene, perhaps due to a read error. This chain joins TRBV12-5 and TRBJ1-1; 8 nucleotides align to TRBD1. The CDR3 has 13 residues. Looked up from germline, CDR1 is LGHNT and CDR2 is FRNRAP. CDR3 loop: CASGLDRATEAFF. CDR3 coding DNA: TGTGCTAGTGGCTTGGACAGGGCTACTGAAGCTTTCTTT.

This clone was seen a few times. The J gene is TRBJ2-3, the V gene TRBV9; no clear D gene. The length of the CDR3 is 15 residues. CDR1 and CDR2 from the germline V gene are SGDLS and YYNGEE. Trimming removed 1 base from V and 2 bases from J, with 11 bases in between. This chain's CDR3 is CASSVFGSVTDTQYF. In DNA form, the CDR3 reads TGTGCCAGCAGCGTATTCGGTTCGGTCACAGATACGCAGTATTTT.

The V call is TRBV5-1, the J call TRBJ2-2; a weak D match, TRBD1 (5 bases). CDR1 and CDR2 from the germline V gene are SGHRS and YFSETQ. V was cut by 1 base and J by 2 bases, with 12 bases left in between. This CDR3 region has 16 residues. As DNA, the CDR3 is TGCGCCAGCAGCTTGATAACGACAGTTAACACCGGGGAGCTGTTTTTT. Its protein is CASSLITTVNTGELFF.

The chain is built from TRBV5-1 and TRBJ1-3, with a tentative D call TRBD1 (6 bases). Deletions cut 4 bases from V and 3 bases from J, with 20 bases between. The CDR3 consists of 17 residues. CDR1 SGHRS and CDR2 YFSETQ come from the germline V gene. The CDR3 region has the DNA TGCGCCAGCAGCGCCGACAGGTTGGGGGCAGGTGGAAACACCATATATTTT. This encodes CASSADRLGAGGNTIYF.